This note documents a single TCR beta chain sequence. Germline loops: CDR1 MNHEY, CDR2 SMNVEV (reference sequence). This CDR3 contains 15 residues. The ends were cut back, 2 bases at V and 4 bases at J, with 13 bases in the middle. Then a second PCR, running about 6 to 11 cycles, was carried out with a sample-barcoded 5' primer and a J-beta primer mix. TCRdb itself ran the 5' RACE reads through MiXCR, one entry per CDR3 protein. Of approximately 780,000 distinct CDR3 sequences listed, roughly 24% are singletons. The sample comes from a study of blood T cells in healthy people across ages. These data were also filed under a second study, of T cells of mothers and their children. That report notes: The TCR beta CDR3 read count exceeded 8.5 million for each mother and was several million for each child. Related and unrelated pairs show TCR recombination output that thymic selection shapes similarly.

V and J are TRBV27 and TRBJ2-3; D remains ambiguous. This TCR was recovered from a boy between 5 and 17 years old in good health. The sequenced material came from blood. CDR3 loop: CASSLGVRLADTQYF. CDR3 nucleotide sequence: TGTGCCAGCAGTTTAGGCGTCCGGCTAGCAGATACGCAGTATTTT.